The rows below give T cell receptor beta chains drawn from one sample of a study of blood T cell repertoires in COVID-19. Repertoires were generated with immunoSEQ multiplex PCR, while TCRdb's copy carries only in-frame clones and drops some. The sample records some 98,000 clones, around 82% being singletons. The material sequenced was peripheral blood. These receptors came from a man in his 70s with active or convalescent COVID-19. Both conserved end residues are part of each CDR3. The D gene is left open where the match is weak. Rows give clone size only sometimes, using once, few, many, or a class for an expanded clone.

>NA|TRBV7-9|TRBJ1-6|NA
CASSLAFGGWPSPLHF
TGTGCCAGCAGCTTAGCCTTTGGGGGCTGGCCTTCACCCCTCCACTTT
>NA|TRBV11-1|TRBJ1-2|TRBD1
CASSQGQGRNYGYTF
TGTGCCAGCAGCCAGGGACAGGGCCGAAACTATGGCTACACCTTC
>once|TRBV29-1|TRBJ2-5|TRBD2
CSVGEGTGETQYF
TGCAGCGTCGGGGAGGGGACCGGCGAGACCCAGTACTTC
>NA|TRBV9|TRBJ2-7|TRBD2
CASSVGGGGLAYEQYF
TGTGCCAGCAGCGTAGGAGGGGGGGGACTAGCCTACGAGCAGTACTTC
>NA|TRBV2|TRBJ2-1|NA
CAERQVGNEQFF
TGTGCCGAAAGACAGGTCGGCAATGAGCAGTTCTTC
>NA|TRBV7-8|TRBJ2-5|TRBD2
CASSTSSGGPYQETQYF
TGTGCCAGCAGCACCTCTAGCGGGGGGCCGTACCAAGAGACCCAGTACTTC
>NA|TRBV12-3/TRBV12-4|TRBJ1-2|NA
CASSLGQSYGYTF
TGTGCCAGCAGTCTAGGACAGTCCTATGGCTACACCTTC
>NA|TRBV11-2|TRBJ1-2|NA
CASSSQGTENYGYTF
TGTGCCAGCAGCTCCCAGGGGACGGAAAACTATGGCTACACCTTC
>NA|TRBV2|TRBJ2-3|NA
CASSSGHSKDTQYF
TGTGCCAGCAGTTCGGGACATTCTAAAGATACGCAGTATTTT
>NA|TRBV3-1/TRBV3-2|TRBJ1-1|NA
CASSQAGLMNTEAFF
TGTGCCAGCAGCCAGGCAGGACTCATGAACACTGAAGCTTTCTTT